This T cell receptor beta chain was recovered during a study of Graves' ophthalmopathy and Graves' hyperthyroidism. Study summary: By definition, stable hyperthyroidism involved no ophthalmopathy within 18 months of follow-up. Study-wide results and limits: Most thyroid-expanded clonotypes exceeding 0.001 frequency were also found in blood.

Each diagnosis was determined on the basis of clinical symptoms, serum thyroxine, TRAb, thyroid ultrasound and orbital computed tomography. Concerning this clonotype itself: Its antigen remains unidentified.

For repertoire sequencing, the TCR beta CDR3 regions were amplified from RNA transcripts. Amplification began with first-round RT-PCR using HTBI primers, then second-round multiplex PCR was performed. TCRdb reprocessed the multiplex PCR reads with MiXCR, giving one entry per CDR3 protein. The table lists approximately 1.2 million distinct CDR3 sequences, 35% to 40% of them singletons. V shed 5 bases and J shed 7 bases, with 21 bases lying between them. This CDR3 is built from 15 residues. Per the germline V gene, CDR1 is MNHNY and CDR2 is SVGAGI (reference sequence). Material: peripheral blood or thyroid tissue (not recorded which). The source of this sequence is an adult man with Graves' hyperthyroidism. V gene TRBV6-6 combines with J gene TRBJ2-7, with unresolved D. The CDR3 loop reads CASSPQTGRTLEQYF. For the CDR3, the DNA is TGTGCCAGCAGTCCGCAGACCGGGCGGACGCTGGAGCAGTACTTC.